Following are 29 T cell receptor beta chains from one sample sequenced in a study of graft-versus-host responses after intestinal transplantation. Graft samples were processed, releasing intraepithelial and lamina propria lymphocytes. Data came from immunoSEQ multiplex PCR; TCRdb stores just in-frame clones and leaves some out. The repertoire has over a thousand clones, under 80% of them found once; the top ten carry around 30%. The specimen was ileum tissue, collected more than 240 days after intestinal transplantation. The receptors were sampled from a human patient who received an intestinal transplant, so some T cells may come from the graft donor.

The rearrangement joins TRBV6-1 to TRBJ2-1, with 7 bases aligning to TRBD2. There are 16 residues in the CDR3. Germline-derived CDR1 and CDR2 are MNHNS and SASEGT. With 2 bases clipped from V and 4 bases from J, the junction kept 8 bases outside the gene matches. As DNA, the CDR3 is TGTGCCAGCAGTGAATCTCCTCAGGGAGGGTACAATGAGCAGTTCTTC. As protein: CASSESPQGGYNEQFF.

This clone has a single count. The chain joins TRBV7-2 to TRBJ2-5; tentatively, D is TRBD1 or TRBD2 (6 bases each). V was shortened by 5 bases and J by 2 bases, with 12 bases between the two germline ends. The length of the CDR3 is 14 residues. Germline-derived CDR1 and CDR2 are SGHTA and FQGNSA. The CDR3 nucleotides read TGTGCCAGCAGCAGGGGGGCCAGTCAAGAGACCCAGTACTTC. Translated, it gives CASSRGASQETQYF.

The V and J genes are TRBV15 and TRBJ2-3, with 9 bases identical to TRBD2. J was trimmed by 6 bases and V by 3 bases; bases with no gene match: 7. Per the germline V gene, CDR1 is LNHNV and CDR2 is YYDKDF (reference sequence). This CDR3 comprises 15 residues. The DNA of the CDR3 is TGTGCCACCAGCAGGGTTAGCGGGAGTAGTGATACGCAGTATTTT. It codes for CATSRVSGSSDTQYF.

This sequence joins TRBV5-6 and TRBJ1-6; 7 bases map to TRBD1. This CDR3 is 14 amino acids long. Trimming cost V 4 bases and J 8 bases; bases outside gene matches: 6. CDR1 is SGHDT, CDR2 YYEEEE, per germline. The CDR3 nucleotides are TGTGCCAGCAGCCCGGGACAGAGGGATTCACCCCTCCACTTT. Translating gives CASSPGQRDSPLHF.

The V and J genes are TRBV6-9 and TRBJ1-5; 10 nucleotides align to TRBD1. V trimming: 6 bases; J trimming: 0 bases; junction bases outside the gene matches: 20. Germline V gene lookup returns CDR1 MNHGY and CDR2 SVAAGI. The CDR3 covers 21 residues. The CDR3 loop is CASSPGQGDGQSIISNQPQHF. CDR3 bases: TGTGCCAGCAGCCCAGGACAGGGGGATGGGCAATCAATCATTAGCAATCAGCCCCAGCATTTT.

This clone counts as large. This chain connects TRBV27 to TRBJ2-7; D may correspond to TRBD1 or TRBD2 (5 bases each). With 3 bases removed from V and 3 bases from J, the gap between germline ends came to 9 bases. The CDR3 is made up of 13 amino acids. The germline gives CDR1 MNHEY, CDR2 SMNVEV (reference sequence). The CDR3 loop is CASSFGDGYEQYF. In DNA, the CDR3 is TGTGCCAGCAGTTTCGGGGACGGCTACGAGCAGTACTTC.

The rearrangement joins TRBV5-5 to TRBJ2-6, with 7 bases lining up with TRBD1. The V gene's germline CDR1 is SGHKS and CDR2 YYEKEE (reference sequence). Germline trimming cut 1 base from V and 0 bases from J; bases unmatched to any gene: 7. The CDR3 sequence is 18 residues long. CDR3 coding DNA: TGTGCCAGCAGCTTGTTTAGACAGGGAACCTCTGGGGCCAACGTCCTGACTTTC. Translating it yields CASSLFRQGTSGANVLTF. The variable domain in full, completed from reference TRBV5-5 and TRBJ2-6, reads DAGVTQSPTHLIKTRGQQVTLRCSPISGHKSVSWYQQVLGQGPQFIFQYYEKEERGRGNFPDRFSARQFPNYSSELNVNALLLGDSALYLCASSLFRQGTSGANVLTFGAGSRLTVL.

This chain links TRBV6-5 with TRBJ2-7, with D possibly being TRBD2 (6 bases). This CDR3 comprises 14 residues. The germline CDR1 and CDR2 sequences are MNHEY and SVGAGI. V was cut by 5 bases and J by 3 bases, with 14 bases left in between. The CDR3 reads CASSPGGRGYEQYF. The CDR3 DNA is TGTGCCAGCAGTCCCGGGGGTAGGGGCTACGAGCAGTACTTC.

The V call is TRBV5-1, the J call TRBJ2-1; D remains unclear. V lost 3 bases and J lost 5, with 9 bases in between. The germline CDR1 and CDR2 sequences are SGHRS and YFSETQ. The CDR3 length is 13 residues. CDR3 region: CASSYIGNNEQFF. The CDR3 DNA follows: TGCGCCAGCAGCTATATAGGAAACAATGAGCAGTTCTTC.

This chain uses TRBV21-1 with TRBJ1-1; TRBD1 is taken as the D call from the table, unchecked against the DNA. TRBV21-1 is tagged as a pseudogene. CDR3 length equals 14 residues. The CDR3 region has the DNA TGTGCCAGCATTGAATCGGGACACAACACTGAAGCTTTCTTT. Protein: CASIESGHNTEAFF.

V usage is TRBV19 and J usage is TRBJ1-1; the D is unclear. The CDR3 loop spans 14 amino acids. CDR1 and CDR2 from the germline V gene are LNHDA and SQIVND (reference sequence). Between the trimmed V and J ends, which lost 3 bases and 0 bases, there was a span of 8 bases. The CDR3 DNA sequence: TGTGCCAGTAGTATGCCGGGATTGAACACTGAAGCTTTCTTT. Encoded protein: CASSMPGLNTEAFF.

This rearrangement joins TRBV5-4 to TRBJ2-1; 10 nucleotides line up with TRBD2. Germline lookup yields CDR1 SGHNT and CDR2 YYREEE (reference sequence). The trim removed 2 bases at V and 0 bases at J, leaving 5 bases unmatched. The CDR3 is made up of 17 amino acids. The DNA of the CDR3 is TGTGCCAGCAGCTTTGGACTAGCGGTCAGCTCCTACAATGAGCAGTTCTTC. As protein: CASSFGLAVSSYNEQFF.

This clone occurred a few times. The rearrangement joins TRBV30 to TRBJ2-1; 9 nucleotides align to TRBD2. The CDR3 has 15 residues. Trimming took 1 base from V and 6 from J; bases not matched to a gene: 7. Germline CDR1 and CDR2: GTSNPN and SVGIG (reference sequence). CDR3 region: CAWSAGTSSVNEQFF. CDR3 DNA: TGTGCCTGGAGTGCTGGGACTAGCTCGGTCAATGAGCAGTTCTTC. The full variable domain, rest sourced from reference TRBV30 and TRBJ2-1, is SQTIHQWPATLVQPVGSPLSLECTVEGTSNPNLYWYRQAAGRGLQLLFYSVGIGQISSEVPQNLSASRPQDRQFILSSKKLLLSDSGFYLCAWSAGTSSVNEQFFGPGTRLTVL.

The V and J genes are TRBV4-1 and TRBJ2-3; 7 bases match TRBD2. Germline V gives CDR1 MGHRA, CDR2 YSYEKL. The V gene end was trimmed by 5 bases and the J gene end by 0 bases; junction bases not matched to a gene: 2. The CDR3 has 14 amino acids. The CDR3: CASSISGSTDTQYF. The CDR3 DNA reads TGCGCCAGCAGCATTAGCGGGAGCACAGATACGCAGTATTTT.

V and J are TRBV7-9 and TRBJ2-5; D perhaps matches TRBD2 (6 bases). V was clipped by 6 bases and J by 5 bases, with 16 bases between them. The CDR3 has 14 residues. Germline V CDR1 and CDR2: SEHNR, FQNEAQ (reference sequence). The CDR3 protein is CASRSGLNMETQYF. The DNA for the CDR3 is TGTGCCAGCAGGTCGGGACTGAATATGGAGACCCAGTACTTC.

This chain connects TRBV18 to TRBJ2-1; D might be TRBD2 (5 bases). V was trimmed by 0 bases and J by 7 bases, leaving 13 bases between them. Germline V lookup: CDR1 KGHSH, CDR2 LQKENI. The CDR3 is 15 residues long. The CDR3: CASSPPRASQNEQFF. The DNA of the CDR3 is TGTGCCAGCTCACCACCCCGTGCTAGCCAGAATGAGCAGTTCTTC.

With respect to this clone: At one end the junction does not follow the germline gene, possibly because of a read error. The chain combines TRBV7-7 with TRBJ2-7; weak D call: TRBD2 (5 bases). The CDR3 extends over 16 amino acids. Per the germline V gene, CDR1 is SSHAT and CDR2 is FNYEAQ (reference sequence). The CDR3 DNA is TGTGCTAGCAGCTCCCCCCTAGAGCGGAAAACCTACGAGCAGTACTTC. This codes for CASSSPLERKTYEQYF.

V is TRBV9 and J is TRBJ2-1; possibly TRBD2 for D (6 bases). V was trimmed by 0 bases and J by 5 bases, leaving 15 bases between them. There are 16 residues in the CDR3. The germline CDR1 and CDR2 sequences are SGDLS and YYNGEE. In nucleotides, the CDR3 is TGTGCCAGCAGCGTAGACCTCGCGGGGTCCCACAATGAGCAGTTCTTC. It encodes CASSVDLAGSHNEQFF. Combining the CDR3 with reference TRBV9 and TRBJ2-1 gives the whole variable domain DSGVTQTPKHLITATGQRVTLRCSPRSGDLSVYWYQQSLDQGLQFLIQYYNGEERAKGNILERFSAQQFPDLHSELNLSSLELGDSALYFCASSVDLAGSHNEQFFGPGTRLTVL.

CDR3 region: CASSLQGETQYF. In DNA form, the CDR3 reads TGTGCCAGCAGTTTACAGGGAGAGACCCAGTACTTC. V is TRBV28 and J is TRBJ2-5; maybe TRBD1 (5 bases). The CDR3 runs to 12 residues. V was cut by 2 bases and J by 4 bases, with 5 bases left in between. Germline loops: CDR1 MDHEN, CDR2 SYDVKM.

The chain combines TRBV30 with TRBJ2-7; unclear D gene. The CDR3 contains 10 residues. CDR1 GTSNPN and CDR2 SVGIG come from the germline V gene (reference sequence). Trimming shortened V by 5 bases and J by 4 bases, and 6 bases separated the two germline ends. The CDR3 here is CAWSRYEQYF. DNA of the CDR3: TGTGCCTGGTCTAGGTACGAGCAGTACTTC.

The V gene is TRBV25-1, the J gene TRBJ2-7; possibly TRBD2 for D (7 bases). The CDR3 totals 16 residues. CDR1 is MGHDK and CDR2 is SYGVNS in the germline V gene. Trimming removed 5 bases at V and 1 base at J, with 18 bases between. The CDR3 coding sequence is TGTGCCAGCAGTTCTCCACGGGGAGGGGGATCCTACGAGCAGTACTTC. It specifies CASSSPRGGGSYEQYF.

The chain joins TRBV27 to TRBJ2-3; D unresolved. V lost 5 bases and J lost 4, with 4 bases in between. This CDR3 comprises 11 residues. Per germline, CDR1 MNHEY and CDR2 SMNVEV (reference sequence). The CDR3 DNA is TGTGCCAGCAGTCGAGCAGATACGCAGTATTTT. It is translated as CASSRADTQYF.

Within the sample, this clone is hyperexpanded. V and J are TRBV7-9 and TRBJ2-2; D is ambiguous. The V gene lost 3 bases and the J gene lost 4 bases, with 6 bases spanning the gap. The CDR3 extends over 13 amino acids. Germline V lookup: CDR1 SEHNR, CDR2 FQNEAQ (reference sequence). Here the CDR3 DNA reads TGTGCCAGCAGCTTTCTTGGCACCGGGGAGCTGTTTTTT. This encodes CASSFLGTGELFF.

CDR3 sequence reads: CASSRQGYGYTF. The CDR3 DNA follows: TGTGCCAGTAGTCGACAGGGCTATGGCTACACCTTC. The rearrangement uses TRBV19 and TRBJ1-2; 7 bases are shared with TRBD1. The CDR3 contains 12 residues. V was clipped by 5 bases and J by 4 bases; unmatched bases: 1. CDR1 and CDR2 from the germline V gene are LNHDA and SQIVND (reference sequence). The full variable domain, completed using reference TRBV19 and TRBJ1-2, is DGGITQSPKYLFRKEGQNVTLSCEQNLNHDAMYWYRQDPGQGLRLIYYSQIVNDFQKGDIAEGYSVSREKKESFPLTVTSAQKNPTAFYLCASSRQGYGYTFGSGTRLTVV.

This clone was picked up a small number of times. The gene calls are TRBV6-5 and TRBJ2-7; 7 bases align to TRBD1. Germline CDR1 MNHEY, CDR2 SVGAGI. V lost 6 bases to trimming and J lost 2 bases; unmatched junction nucleotides: 4. The CDR3 length is 13 residues. The CDR3 sequence: CASRPGTAYEQYF. CDR3 bases: TGTGCCAGCAGACCTGGGACAGCCTACGAGCAGTACTTC.

V and J are TRBV19 and TRBJ2-3; D might be TRBD1 (5 bases). CDR1 is LNHDA, CDR2 SQIVND, per germline (reference sequence). The length of the CDR3 is 13 residues. Trimming took off 5 bases at V and 4 bases at J, with 10 bases between the two ends. The CDR3 bases are TGTGCCAGTAGTTCCAGGGCGGCAGATACGCAGTATTTT. Translation gives CASSSRAADTQYF.

The chain is built from TRBV4-2 and TRBJ1-1; no definite D call. The germline V and J ends were trimmed by 1 base and 9 bases, with 27 bases remaining between them. Germline V gene data show CDR1 as LGHNA and CDR2 as YNFKEQ. The CDR3 has 18 amino acids. CDR3 amino acids: CASSQVLAWGQFHSKAFF. The CDR3 coding sequence is TGTGCCAGCAGCCAAGTTTTAGCATGGGGTCAGTTCCATTCCAAAGCTTTCTTT.

On this clone: Different DNA sequences within this sample yield the same CDR3. The chain uses TRBV7-3 and TRBJ2-3, with D perhaps given as TRBD1 or TRBD2 (6 bases each). CDR3 length: 14 residues. Germline-derived CDR1 and CDR2 are SGHTA and FQGTGA. The V and J ends lost 2 bases and 6 bases respectively, with 12 bases between them. CDR3 nucleotide sequence: TGTGCCAGCAGCTTAGGAGGGGGGATTGATACGCAGTATTTT. It codes for CASSLGGGIDTQYF.

This chain joins TRBV11-1 and TRBJ1-3, with 8 bases aligning to TRBD1. This CDR3 has 14 amino acids. Germline V gene lookup returns CDR1 SGHAT and CDR2 FQDESV (reference sequence). V trimming: 4 bases; J trimming: 7 bases; junction bases outside the gene matches: 6. The CDR3 sequence: CASSSIRQGNTIYF. As DNA, the CDR3 is TGTGCCAGCAGCTCCATTCGACAGGGGAACACCATATATTTT.